Presented here are 8 T cell receptor beta chains from one specimen sequenced in a study of cytomegalovirus exposure and HLA in healthy donors. PCR employed 60 Vbeta and 13 Jbeta primers. TCRdb keeps only in-frame clones here, not all; method: immunoSEQ multiplex PCR. The table has about 160,000 clones, roughly 80% seen once. The sample comprised PBMCs. Receptors were obtained from a human donor in good health.

The rearrangement uses TRBV7-9 and TRBJ2-6, with D possibly TRBD2 on 7 matching bases. The CDR3 length is 16 residues. Germline V gene lookup returns CDR1 SEHNR and CDR2 FQNEAQ (reference sequence). Trimming pared 7 bases from V and 4 bases from J, leaving 17 bases between. CDR3 residues: CASTSRGGVGANVLTF. Here the CDR3 DNA reads TGTGCCAGCACCTCTAGGGGGGGTGTCGGGGCCAACGTCCTGACTTTC. Supplemented by reference TRBV7-9 and TRBJ2-6, the full variable domain reads DTGVSQNPRHKITKRGQNVTFRCDPISEHNRLYWYRQTLGQGPEFLTYFQNEAQLEKSRLLSDRFSAERPKGSFSTLEIQRTEQGDSAMYLCASTSRGGVGANVLTFGAGSRLTVL.

The chain has TRBV12-5 and TRBJ2-5, with 11 positions matching TRBD1. V trimming: 1 base; J trimming: 4 bases; junction bases outside the gene matches: 5. Germline loops: CDR1 LGHNT, CDR2 FRNRAP. This CDR3 comprises 16 residues. The chain's CDR3 is CASGLGRDRGGETQYF. Here the CDR3 DNA reads TGTGCTAGTGGTTTGGGCCGGGACAGGGGGGGAGAGACCCAGTACTTC.

The CDR3 region has the DNA TGTGCCAGCAGCCAAGCCGGGATCGATGGCTACACCTTC. Protein sequence: CASSQAGIDGYTF. V and J are TRBV4-2 and TRBJ1-2, with unresolved D. The CDR3 consists of 13 residues. CDR1 and CDR2 (germline): LGHNA, YNFKEQ. V was shortened by 1 base and J by 6 bases, with 9 bases between the two germline ends.

This chain links TRBV30 with TRBJ2-5, with 9 bases matching TRBD1. The DNA matches TRBJ2-7 better at its end, which makes the J call doubtful. CDR1 GTSNPN and CDR2 SVGIG come from the germline V gene (reference sequence). The CDR3 has 16 amino acids. The CDR3 nucleotides are TGTGCCGGGGACTCCGGGACAGGGAATCCCCTCTACGAGCAGTACTTC. Its translation: CAGDSGTGNPLYEQYF.

Notes on this clone: One junction end does not reproduce the germline sequence, and a read error may be involved. This chain connects TRBV5-4 to TRBJ1-1; possible D gene TRBD1, 6 bases. Germline loops: CDR1 SGHNT, CDR2 YYREEE (reference sequence). The CDR3 length is 13 residues. The CDR3 DNA reads as TGTGCCAGCGGCTTGCAGGGGCGGACTGAAGCTTTCTTT. Translation gives CASGLQGRTEAFF. The whole variable domain, remainder taken from reference TRBV5-4 and TRBJ1-1, is ETGVTQSPTHLIKTRGQQVTLRCSSQSGHNTVSWYQQALGQGPQFIFQYYREEENGRGNFPPRFSGLQFPNYSSELNVNALELDDSALYLCASGLQGRTEAFFGQGTRLTVV.

V and J are TRBV5-1 and TRBJ1-3; D perhaps matches TRBD1 (5 bases). V lost 0 bases, J lost 1 base, and 14 bases lay in between. CDR3 length: 17 residues. The V gene's germline CDR1 is SGHRS and CDR2 YFSETQ. CDR3: CASSLGMGEESGNTIYF. The CDR3 region has the DNA TGCGCCAGCAGCTTGGGAATGGGGGAGGAATCTGGAAACACCATATATTTT.

This clone has only a few counts. The rearrangement links TRBV5-6 to TRBJ1-4; the D is unclear. Germline V gives CDR1 SGHDT, CDR2 YYEEEE. This CDR3 contains 15 residues. The ends were cut back, 0 bases at V and 1 base at J, with 7 bases in the middle. CDR3 sequence (DNA): TGTGCCAGCAGCTTGGCCCGGTTAACTAATGAAAAACTGTTTTTT. Amino acids: CASSLARLTNEKLFF.

V is TRBV7-2 and J is TRBJ2-3; 11 nucleotides match TRBD2. Losses at the gene ends were 6 bases for V and 2 bases for J; bases not matched to a gene: 7. CDR1 is SGHTA and CDR2 is FQGNSA in the germline V gene. This CDR3 region has 16 residues. The CDR3 sequence: CASSPTSGKHTDTQYF. CDR3 bases: TGTGCCAGCAGTCCGACTAGCGGGAAACACACAGATACGCAGTATTTT.